This T cell receptor (beta chain) was sequenced during a study of blood T cells in healthy people across ages (dated by TCRdb to 2015 to 2017). Turning to the overall study: In model experiments, template switching captured roughly one uniquely barcoded TCR beta cDNA molecule for every two T cells. To avoid experimental bias, donors of different ages were distributed randomly across sequencing lanes. For two donors (one aged 18 to 30 and one aged 80 or older), the study analyzed two additional independent replicas of 1 million unique cDNA reads from the same blood draw. The donors were divided into four age groups: young (average approximately 15 years), middle-aged (over 35), aged (approximately 62) and long-lived (roughly 86). The study measured age-related changes in TCR beta repertoire diversity using deep sequencing normalized with unique cDNA molecular identifiers.

Study-level results and caveats: Since profiling was done on bulk unsorted PBMCs, naive and antigen-experienced compartments could not be conclusively compared. Estimates of total diversity from one million sequenced T cells were regarded as lower bounds and underestimates. Observed TCR beta diversity per million T cells fell roughly linearly with age, and a significant reduction was already apparent by age roughly 41. There was a strong correlation between observed TCR beta diversity and the percentage of naive T cells measured by flow cytometry. Because the CMV infection status of the donors was unknown, age-related changes in expanded clonotypes may potentially have been confounded. Compared with the aged group, the long-lived group had more naive CD4+ T cells, fewer expanded clones and increased TCR diversity, a pattern suggesting age selection.

Receptor libraries were prepared by 5' RACE. The sequencer was an Illumina HiSeq 2500. A second roughly 6 to 12 cycle PCR used a sample-barcoded 5' primer and a J-beta primer mix. Each TCR beta cDNA molecule received a unique molecular identifier from a template-switch 5' adaptor carrying 12 random nucleotides. At least 2.5 million CDR3-containing paired-end reads were obtained from each sample. The Mint cDNA synthesis kit, primed by a TRBC-specific oligonucleotide, was used to synthesize first-strand cDNA from all RNA. Following uracil-DNA glycosylase treatment, all cDNA underwent a first 18-cycle PCR with the universal primers M1SS and BC2_uni_R. Under the source paper's analysis protocol: Each sample was normalized by randomly selecting 1 million high-quality reads, each carrying a distinct molecular identifier. Instead of being binned into consensus sequences, reads with shared molecular identifiers were discarded. MiTCR, with a Q25 quality threshold and the strictest error-elimination algorithm, was used for CDR3 identification, clonotype clustering and error correction. A nonparametric unseen species model with Euler transformation was used to estimate lower-bound total TCR beta diversity. TCRdb applied fastp at Q25 and MiXCR to the public reads, then kept only in-frame beta chains. Rows with a matching CDR3 protein are joined into one entry that keeps the most common DNA and genes. The V and J calls and clone size are TCRdb's, not the authors'. The sample contains about 2 million distinct CDR3 sequences, roughly 50% of them found a single time. Roughly 2.1% of the sample goes to the ten largest clones.

Regarding this clonotype: Its antigen is currently not known. No base quality information exists; no much larger clone differs at one position.

CDR1 and CDR2 are read off the germline V gene as MDHEN and SYDVKM. Spanning cysteine to phenylalanine, the CDR3 consists of 13 amino acids. The only DNA kept is the CDR3, 39 bases in frame from the first base. Relative to germline, V is 11 bases shorter and J is 3 bases shorter, with 16 bases between their ends. Systemically healthy Caucasian individuals from Russia, 39 in total and aged 6 to 90 years, were included as donors. About 10 milliliters of peripheral blood were collected from each donor into EDTA-treated Vacutainer tubes. PBMCs were isolated by Ficoll-Paque density-gradient centrifugation, with at least 6.5 million obtained per sample. Total RNA, at least 6 micrograms per sample, was extracted from PBMCs with Trizol reagent. Naive CD45RAhigh/CD27high T cell percentages were measured by flow cytometry on a PBMC aliquot from every donor.

This TCR was recovered from a woman aged 40 to 50 in good health. The chain couples TRBV28 to TRBJ1-1; the D gene is possibly TRBD1, with 6 bases matching. The sample was blood. The DNA is TGTGCCCACGATAGGGGGGAACACACTGAAGCTTTCTTT. It specifies CAHDRGEHTEAFF.